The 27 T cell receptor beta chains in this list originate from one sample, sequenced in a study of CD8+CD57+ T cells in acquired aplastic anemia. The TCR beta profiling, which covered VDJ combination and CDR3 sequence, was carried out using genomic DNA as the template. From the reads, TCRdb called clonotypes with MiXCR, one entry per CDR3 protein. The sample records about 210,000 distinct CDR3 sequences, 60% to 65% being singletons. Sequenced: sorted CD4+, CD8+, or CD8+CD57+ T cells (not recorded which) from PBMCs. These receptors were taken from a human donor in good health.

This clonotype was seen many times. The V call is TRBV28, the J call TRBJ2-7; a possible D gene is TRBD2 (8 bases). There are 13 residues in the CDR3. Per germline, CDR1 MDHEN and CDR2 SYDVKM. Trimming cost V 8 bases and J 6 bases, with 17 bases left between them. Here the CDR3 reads CASSQGGLGEQYF. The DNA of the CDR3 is TGTGCCAGCTCCCAGGGGGGACTAGGCGAGCAGTACTTC. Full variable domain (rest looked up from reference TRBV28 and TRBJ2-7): DVKVTQSSRYLVKRTGEKVFLECVQDMDHENMFWYRQDPGLGLRLIYFSYDVKMKEKGDIPEGYSVSREKKERFSLILESASTNQTSMYLCASSQGGLGEQYFGPGTRLTVT.

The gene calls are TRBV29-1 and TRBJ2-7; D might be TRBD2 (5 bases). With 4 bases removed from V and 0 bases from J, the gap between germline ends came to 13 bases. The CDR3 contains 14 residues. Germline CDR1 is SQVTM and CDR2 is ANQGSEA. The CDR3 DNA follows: TGCAGCGTTGGTGAAGCGGCCCTCTCCTACGAGCAGTACTTC. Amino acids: CSVGEAALSYEQYF.

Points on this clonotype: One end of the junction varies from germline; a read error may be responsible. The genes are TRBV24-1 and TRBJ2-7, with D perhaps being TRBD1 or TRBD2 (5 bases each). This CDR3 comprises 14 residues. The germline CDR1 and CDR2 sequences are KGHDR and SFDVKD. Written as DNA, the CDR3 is TGTGCCAGCAGTTTAGGACGGGACCTCTACGAGCAGTACTTC. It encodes CASSLGRDLYEQYF.

CDR3 coding DNA: TGTGCCAGCAGCCCGGGACTAGCGGGAACTGAGACCCAGTACTTC. This translates into CASSPGLAGTETQYF. The gene calls are TRBV11-3 and TRBJ2-5; 13 nucleotides agree with TRBD2. The CDR3 loop spans 15 amino acids. V lost 5 bases to trimming and J lost 5 bases; unmatched junction nucleotides: 5. Looked up from germline, CDR1 is SGHNT and CDR2 is YENEEA.

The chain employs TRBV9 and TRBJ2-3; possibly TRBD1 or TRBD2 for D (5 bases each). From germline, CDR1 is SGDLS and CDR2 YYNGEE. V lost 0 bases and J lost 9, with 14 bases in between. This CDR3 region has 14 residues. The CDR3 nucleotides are TGTGCCAGCAGCGTAGTTGAGGGGCCAAGGACGCAGTATTTT. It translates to CASSVVEGPRTQYF.

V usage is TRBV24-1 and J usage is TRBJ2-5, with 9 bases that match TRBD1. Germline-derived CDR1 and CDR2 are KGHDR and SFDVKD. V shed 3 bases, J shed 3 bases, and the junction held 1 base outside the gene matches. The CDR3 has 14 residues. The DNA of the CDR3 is TGTGCCACCAGTGATCGGACAGGGGAAGAGACCCAGTACTTC. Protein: CATSDRTGEETQYF.

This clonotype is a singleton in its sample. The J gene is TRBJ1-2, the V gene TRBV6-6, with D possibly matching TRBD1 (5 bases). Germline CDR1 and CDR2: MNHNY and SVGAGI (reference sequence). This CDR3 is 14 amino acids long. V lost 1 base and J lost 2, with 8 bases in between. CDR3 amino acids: CASSYWRGNYGYTF. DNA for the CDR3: TGTGCCAGCAGTTACTGGCGGGGGAACTATGGCTACACCTTC.

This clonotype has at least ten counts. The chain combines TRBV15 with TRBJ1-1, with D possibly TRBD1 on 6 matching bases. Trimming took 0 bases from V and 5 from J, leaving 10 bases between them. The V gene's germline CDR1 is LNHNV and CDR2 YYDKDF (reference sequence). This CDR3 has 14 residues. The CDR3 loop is CATSRDRGWTEAFF. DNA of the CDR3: TGTGCCACCAGCAGAGACAGGGGATGGACTGAAGCTTTCTTT.

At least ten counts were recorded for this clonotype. Here the CDR3 DNA reads TGTGCCAGTAATCACCCAGTTCCTGGCTACACCTTC. Translating gives CASNHPVPGYTF. The chain couples TRBV19 to TRBJ1-2; no firm D call. Germline-derived CDR1 and CDR2 are LNHDA and SQIVND (reference sequence). Between the trimmed V and J ends, which lost 7 bases and 7 bases, there was a span of 13 bases. This CDR3 region has 12 residues.

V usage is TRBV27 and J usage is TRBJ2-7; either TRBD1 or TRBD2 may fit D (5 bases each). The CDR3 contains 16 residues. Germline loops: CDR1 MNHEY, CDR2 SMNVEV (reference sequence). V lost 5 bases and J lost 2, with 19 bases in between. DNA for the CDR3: TGTGCCAGCAGTCCTATCTCCGGGACGCATACCTACGAGCAGTACTTC. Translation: CASSPISGTHTYEQYF.

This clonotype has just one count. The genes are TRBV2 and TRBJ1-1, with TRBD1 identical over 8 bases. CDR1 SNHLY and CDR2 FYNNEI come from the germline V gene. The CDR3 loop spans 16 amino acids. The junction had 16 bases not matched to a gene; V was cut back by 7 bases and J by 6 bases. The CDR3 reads CASIIRPGTGGPEAFF. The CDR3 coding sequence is TGTGCCAGCATTATAAGGCCCGGGACAGGCGGGCCTGAAGCTTTCTTT.

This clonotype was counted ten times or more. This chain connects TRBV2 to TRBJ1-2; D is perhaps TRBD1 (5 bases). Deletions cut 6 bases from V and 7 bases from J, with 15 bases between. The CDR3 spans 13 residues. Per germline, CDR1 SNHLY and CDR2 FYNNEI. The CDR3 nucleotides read TGTGCCAGCAGGGCGGCGGGGGTTCTTGGCTACACCTTC. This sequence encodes CASRAAGVLGYTF.

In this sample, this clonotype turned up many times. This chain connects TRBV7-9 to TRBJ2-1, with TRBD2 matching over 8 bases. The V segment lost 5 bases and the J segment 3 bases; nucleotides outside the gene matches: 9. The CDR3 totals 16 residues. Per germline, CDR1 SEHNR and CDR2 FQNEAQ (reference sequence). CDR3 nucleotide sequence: TGTGCCAGCAGCCCACCCGGAGCGGGAGTCTACAATGAGCAGTTCTTC. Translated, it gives CASSPPGAGVYNEQFF. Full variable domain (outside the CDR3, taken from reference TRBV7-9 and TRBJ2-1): DTGVSQNPRHKITKRGQNVTFRCDPISEHNRLYWYRQTLGQGPEFLTYFQNEAQLEKSRLLSDRFSAERPKGSFSTLEIQRTEQGDSAMYLCASSPPGAGVYNEQFFGPGTRLTVL.

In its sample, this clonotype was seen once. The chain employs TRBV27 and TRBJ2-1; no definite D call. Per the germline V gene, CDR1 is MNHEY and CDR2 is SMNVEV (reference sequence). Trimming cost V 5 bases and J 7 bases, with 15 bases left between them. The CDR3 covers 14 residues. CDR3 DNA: TGTGCCAGCAGTCCATTCGTGCGGAATAATGAGCAGTTCTTC. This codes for CASSPFVRNNEQFF.

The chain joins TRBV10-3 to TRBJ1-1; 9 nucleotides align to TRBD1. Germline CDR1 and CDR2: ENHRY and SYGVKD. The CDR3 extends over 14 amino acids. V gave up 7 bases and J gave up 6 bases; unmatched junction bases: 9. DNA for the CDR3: TGTGCCATCACTACAGGGGGCGGGGGCGCTGAAGCTTTCTTT. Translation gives CAITTGGGGAEAFF.

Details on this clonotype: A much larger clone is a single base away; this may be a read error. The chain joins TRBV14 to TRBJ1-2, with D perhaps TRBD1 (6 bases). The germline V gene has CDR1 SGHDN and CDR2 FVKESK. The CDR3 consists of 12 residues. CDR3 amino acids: CASRQGYQGYNF. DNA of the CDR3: TGTGCCAGCAGACAGGGTTATCAGGGCTACAACTTC.

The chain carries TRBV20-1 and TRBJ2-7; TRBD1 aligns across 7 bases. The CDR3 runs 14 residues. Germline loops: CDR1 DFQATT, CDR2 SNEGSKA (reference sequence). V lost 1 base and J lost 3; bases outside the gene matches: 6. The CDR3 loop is CSARGPGQHYEQYF. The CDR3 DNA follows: TGCAGTGCTAGAGGCCCGGGACAGCACTACGAGCAGTACTTC.

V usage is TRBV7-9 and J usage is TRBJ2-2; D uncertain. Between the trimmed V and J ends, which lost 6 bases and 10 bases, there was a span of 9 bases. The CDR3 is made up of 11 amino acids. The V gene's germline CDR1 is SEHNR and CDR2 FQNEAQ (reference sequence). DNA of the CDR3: TGTGCCAGCAGTTTGAGTTTGGAGCTGTTTTTT. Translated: CASSLSLELFF.

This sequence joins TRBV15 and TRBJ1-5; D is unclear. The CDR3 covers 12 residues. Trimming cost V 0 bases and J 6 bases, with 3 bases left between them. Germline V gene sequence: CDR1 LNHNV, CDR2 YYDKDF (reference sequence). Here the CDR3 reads CATSRDGQPQHF. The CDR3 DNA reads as TGTGCCACCAGCAGAGATGGTCAGCCCCAGCATTTT. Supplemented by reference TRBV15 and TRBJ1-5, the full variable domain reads DAMVIQNPRYQVTQFGKPVTLSCSQTLNHNVMYWYQQKSSQAPKLLFHYYDKDFNNEADTPDNFQSRRPNTSFCFLDIRSPGLGDTAMYLCATSRDGQPQHFGDGTRLSIL.

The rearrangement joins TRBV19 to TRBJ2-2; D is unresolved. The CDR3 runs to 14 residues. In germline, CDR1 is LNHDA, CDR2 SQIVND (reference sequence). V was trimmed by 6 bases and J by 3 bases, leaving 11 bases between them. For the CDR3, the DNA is TGTGCCAGTAGACGCCCTACAGACACCGGGGAGCTGTTTTTT. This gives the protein CASRRPTDTGELFF.

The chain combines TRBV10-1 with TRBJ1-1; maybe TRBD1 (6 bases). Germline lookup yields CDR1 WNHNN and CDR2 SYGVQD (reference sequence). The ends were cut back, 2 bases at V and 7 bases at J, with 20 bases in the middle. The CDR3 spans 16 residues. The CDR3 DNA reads TGCGCCAGCAGTGAGGGGTGGGACATCAAAGGAGGTGAAGCTTTCTTT. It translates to CASSEGWDIKGGEAFF.

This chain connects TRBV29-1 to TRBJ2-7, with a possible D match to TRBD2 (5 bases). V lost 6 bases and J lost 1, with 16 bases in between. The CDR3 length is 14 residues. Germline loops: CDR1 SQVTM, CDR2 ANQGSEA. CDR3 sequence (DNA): TGCAGCGTCCAACCCATAAGAGGGTCCTACGAGCAGTACTTC. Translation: CSVQPIRGSYEQYF.

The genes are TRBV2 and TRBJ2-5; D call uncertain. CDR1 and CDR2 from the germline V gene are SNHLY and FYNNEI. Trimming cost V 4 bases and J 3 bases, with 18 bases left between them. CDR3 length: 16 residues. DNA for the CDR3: TGTGCCAGCAGTGGCGGCCGGGCCCATACTGAAGAGACCCAGTACTTC. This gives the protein CASSGGRAHTEETQYF.

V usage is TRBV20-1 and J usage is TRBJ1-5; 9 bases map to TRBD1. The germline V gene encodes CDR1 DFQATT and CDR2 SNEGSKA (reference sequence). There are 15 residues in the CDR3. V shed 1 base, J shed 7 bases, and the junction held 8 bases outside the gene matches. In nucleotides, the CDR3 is TGCAGTGCTAGAGTTCGGGACAGGGACGGCCAGCCCCAGCATTTT. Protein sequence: CSARVRDRDGQPQHF.

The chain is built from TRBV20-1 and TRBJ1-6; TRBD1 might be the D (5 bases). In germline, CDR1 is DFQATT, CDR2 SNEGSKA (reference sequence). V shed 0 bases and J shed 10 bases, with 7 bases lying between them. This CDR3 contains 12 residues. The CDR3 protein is CSARDQGSPLHF. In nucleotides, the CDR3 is TGCAGTGCTAGAGACCAGGGCTCACCCCTCCACTTT.

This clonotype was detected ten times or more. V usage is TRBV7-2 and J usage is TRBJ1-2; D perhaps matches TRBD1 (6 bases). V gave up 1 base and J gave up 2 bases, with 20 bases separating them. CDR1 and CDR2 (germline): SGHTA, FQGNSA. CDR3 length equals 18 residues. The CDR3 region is CASSLGYPGAFENYGYTF. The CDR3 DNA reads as TGTGCCAGCAGCTTAGGGTATCCAGGGGCTTTTGAGAACTATGGCTACACCTTC.

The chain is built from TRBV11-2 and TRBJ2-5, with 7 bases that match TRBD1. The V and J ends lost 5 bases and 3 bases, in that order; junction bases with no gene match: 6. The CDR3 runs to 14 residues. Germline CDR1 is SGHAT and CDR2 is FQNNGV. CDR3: CASSRGQEKETQYF. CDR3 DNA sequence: TGTGCCAGCAGCCGTGGACAGGAAAAAGAGACCCAGTACTTC.